This T cell receptor beta chain was sequenced during a study of T cells in tuberculosis. Turning to the study itself: In South Africa, adults with active tuberculosis were compared with IGRA-negative and latently infected IGRA-positive adolescents. Whole-study results and caveats: Active tuberculosis TCR-alpha repertoires lay closer to GMM-specific TCRs than IGRA-negative controls, suggesting clonal expansion. Shorter CDR3-alpha in active tuberculosis partly drove smaller distances.

On this clone: The antigen is unknown.

Profiling relied on immunoSEQ multiplex PCR, and the TCRdb table lists in-frame clones only, not all of them. The sample lists tens of thousands of clones, 85% to 95% seen once, with around a sixth in the top ten. Each clinical donor contributed on average about 92,000 T cells from unsorted cryopreserved PBMC. The CDR3 contains 12 residues. Germline CDR1 and CDR2: SQVTM and ANQGSEA. The junction had 11 bases not matched to a gene; V was cut back by 8 bases and J by 11 bases. This receptor was taken from a donor aged 10 to 29 with latent tuberculosis or without tuberculosis infection. Some clones in this sample may be carry-over from other donors' samples. The sequenced material came from PBMCs. The rearrangement uses TRBV29-1 and TRBJ1-3; 8 bases fit TRBD1. The CDR3 coding sequence is TGCAGCATACAGGGGGACGGGTTTGCCATATATTTT. Translation: CSIQGDGFAIYF.